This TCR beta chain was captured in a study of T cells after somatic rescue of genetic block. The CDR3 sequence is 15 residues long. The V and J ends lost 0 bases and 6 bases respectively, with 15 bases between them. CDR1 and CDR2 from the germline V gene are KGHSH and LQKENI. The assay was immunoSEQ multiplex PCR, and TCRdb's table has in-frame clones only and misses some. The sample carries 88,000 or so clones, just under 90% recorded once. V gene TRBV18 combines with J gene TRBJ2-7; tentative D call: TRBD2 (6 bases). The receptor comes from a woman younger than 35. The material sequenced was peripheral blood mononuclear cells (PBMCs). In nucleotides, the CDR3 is TGTGCCAGCTCACCACCTTTCGGGAGTAATTCCGAGCAGTACTTC. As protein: CASSPPFGSNSEQYF.